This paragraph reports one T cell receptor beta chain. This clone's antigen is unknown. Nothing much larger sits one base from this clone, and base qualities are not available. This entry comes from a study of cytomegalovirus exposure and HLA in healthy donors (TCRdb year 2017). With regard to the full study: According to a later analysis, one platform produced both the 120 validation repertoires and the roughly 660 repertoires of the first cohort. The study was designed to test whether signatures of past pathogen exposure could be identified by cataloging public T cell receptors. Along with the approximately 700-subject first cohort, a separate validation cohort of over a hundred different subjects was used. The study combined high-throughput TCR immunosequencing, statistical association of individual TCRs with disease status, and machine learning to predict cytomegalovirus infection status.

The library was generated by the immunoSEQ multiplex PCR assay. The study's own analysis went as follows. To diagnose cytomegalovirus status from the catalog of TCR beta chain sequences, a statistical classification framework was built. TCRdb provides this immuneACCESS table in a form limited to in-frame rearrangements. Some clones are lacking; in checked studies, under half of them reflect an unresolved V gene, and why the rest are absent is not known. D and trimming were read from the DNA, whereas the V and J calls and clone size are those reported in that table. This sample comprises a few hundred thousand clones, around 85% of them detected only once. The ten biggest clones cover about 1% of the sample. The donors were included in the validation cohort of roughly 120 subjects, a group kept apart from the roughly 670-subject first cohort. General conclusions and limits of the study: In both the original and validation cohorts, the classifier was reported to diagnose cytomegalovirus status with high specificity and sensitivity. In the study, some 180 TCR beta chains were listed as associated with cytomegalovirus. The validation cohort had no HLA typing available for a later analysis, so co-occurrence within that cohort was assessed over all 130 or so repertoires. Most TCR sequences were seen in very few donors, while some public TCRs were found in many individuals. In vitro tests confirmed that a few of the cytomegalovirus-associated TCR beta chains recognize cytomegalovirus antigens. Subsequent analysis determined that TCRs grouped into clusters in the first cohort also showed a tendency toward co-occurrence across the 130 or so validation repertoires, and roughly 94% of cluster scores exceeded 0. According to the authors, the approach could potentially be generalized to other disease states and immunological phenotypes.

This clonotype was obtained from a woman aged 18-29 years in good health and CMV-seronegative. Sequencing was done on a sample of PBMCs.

The nucleotides read TGTGCCAGTACCCCGGACAGTAACAATCAGCCCCAGCATTTT. It codes for CASTPDSNNQPQHF. The rearranged segments are TRBV19 and TRBJ1-5; the D segment could be TRBD1, given 6 matching bases. Relative to germline, V is 7 bases shorter and J is 3 bases shorter, with 13 bases between their ends. CDR1 and CDR2 are read off the germline V gene (reference sequence) as LNHDA and SQIVND. From the cysteine up to the phenylalanine, the CDR3 has a length of 14 residues. The read is trimmed to its CDR3 DNA, 42 bases read in frame from base 1. With the portions outside the CDR3 filled from the reference TRBV19 and TRBJ1-5 genes, the complete variable region becomes DGGITQSPKYLFRKEGQNVTLSCEQNLNHDAMYWYRQDPGQGLRLIYYSQIVNDFQKGDIAEGYSVSREKKESFPLTVTSAQKNPTAFYLCASTPDSNNQPQHFGDGTRLSIL.